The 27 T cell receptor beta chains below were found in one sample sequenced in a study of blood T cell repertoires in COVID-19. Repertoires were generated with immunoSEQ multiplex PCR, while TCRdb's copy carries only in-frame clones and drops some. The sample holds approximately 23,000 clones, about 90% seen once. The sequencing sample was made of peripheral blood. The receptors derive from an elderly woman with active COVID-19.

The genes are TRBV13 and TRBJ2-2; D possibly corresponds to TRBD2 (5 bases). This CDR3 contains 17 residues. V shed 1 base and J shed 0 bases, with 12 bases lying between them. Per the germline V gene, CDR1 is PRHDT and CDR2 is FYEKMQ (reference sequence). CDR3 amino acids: CASSLDRGQANTGELFF. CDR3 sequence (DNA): TGTGCCAGCAGCTTAGATCGCGGGCAGGCGAACACCGGGGAGCTGTTTTTT.

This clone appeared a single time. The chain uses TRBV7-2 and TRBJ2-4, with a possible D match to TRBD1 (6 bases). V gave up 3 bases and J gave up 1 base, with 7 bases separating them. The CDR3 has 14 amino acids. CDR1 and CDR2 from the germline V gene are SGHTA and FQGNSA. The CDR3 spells CASSLGAAKNIQYF. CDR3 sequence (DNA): TGTGCCAGCAGCTTGGGGGCGGCCAAAAACATTCAGTACTTC.

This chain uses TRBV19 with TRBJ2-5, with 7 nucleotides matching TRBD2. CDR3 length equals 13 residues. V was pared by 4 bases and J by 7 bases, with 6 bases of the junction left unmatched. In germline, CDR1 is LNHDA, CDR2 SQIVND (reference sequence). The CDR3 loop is CASSTPGGGTQYF. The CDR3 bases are TGTGCCAGTAGTACCCCGGGAGGAGGGACCCAGTACTTC.

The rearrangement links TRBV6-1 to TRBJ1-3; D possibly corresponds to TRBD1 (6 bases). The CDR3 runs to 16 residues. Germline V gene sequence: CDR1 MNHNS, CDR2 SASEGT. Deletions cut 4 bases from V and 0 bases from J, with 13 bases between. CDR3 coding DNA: TGTGCCAGCAGTGGGTTGACAGGAATCTCTGGAAACACCATATATTTT. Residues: CASSGLTGISGNTIYF.

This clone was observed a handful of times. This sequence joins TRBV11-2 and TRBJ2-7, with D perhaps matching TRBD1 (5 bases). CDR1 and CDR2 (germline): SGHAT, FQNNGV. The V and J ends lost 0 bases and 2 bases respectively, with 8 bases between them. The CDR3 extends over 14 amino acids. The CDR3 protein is CASSLEWTTYEQYF. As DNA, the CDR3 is TGTGCCAGCAGCTTAGAATGGACAACCTACGAGCAGTACTTC. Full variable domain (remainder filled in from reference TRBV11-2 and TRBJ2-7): EAGVAQSPRYKIIEKRQSVAFWCNPISGHATLYWYQQILGQGPKLLIQFQNNGVVDDSQLPKDRFSAERLKGVDSTLKIQPAKLEDSAVYLCASSLEWTTYEQYFGPGTRLTVT.

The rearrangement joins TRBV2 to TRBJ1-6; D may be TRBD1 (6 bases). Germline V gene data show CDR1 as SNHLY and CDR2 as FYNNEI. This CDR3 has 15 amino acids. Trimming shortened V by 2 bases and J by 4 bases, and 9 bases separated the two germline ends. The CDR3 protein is CASSETGQYNSPLHF. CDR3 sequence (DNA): TGTGCCAGCAGTGAAACGGGACAATATAATTCACCCCTCCACTTT.

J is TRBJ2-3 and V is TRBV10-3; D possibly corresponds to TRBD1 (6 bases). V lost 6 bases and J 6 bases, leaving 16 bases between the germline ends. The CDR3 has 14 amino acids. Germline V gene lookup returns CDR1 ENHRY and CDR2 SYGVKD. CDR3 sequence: CAIRARGTGDTQYF. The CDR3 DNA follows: TGTGCCATCAGGGCCAGGGGCACGGGGGATACGCAGTATTTT.

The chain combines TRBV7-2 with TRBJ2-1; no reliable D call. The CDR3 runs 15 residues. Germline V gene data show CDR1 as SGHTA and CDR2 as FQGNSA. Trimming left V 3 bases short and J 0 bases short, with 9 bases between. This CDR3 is CASSFDMSSYNEQFF. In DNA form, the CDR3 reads TGTGCCAGCAGCTTTGACATGAGCTCCTACAATGAGCAGTTCTTC. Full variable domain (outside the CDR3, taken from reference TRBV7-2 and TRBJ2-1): GAGVSQSPSNKVTEKGKDVELRCDPISGHTALYWYRQSLGQGLEFLIYFQGNSAPDKSGLPSDRFSAERTGGSVSTLTIQRTQQEDSAVYLCASSFDMSSYNEQFFGPGTRLTVL.

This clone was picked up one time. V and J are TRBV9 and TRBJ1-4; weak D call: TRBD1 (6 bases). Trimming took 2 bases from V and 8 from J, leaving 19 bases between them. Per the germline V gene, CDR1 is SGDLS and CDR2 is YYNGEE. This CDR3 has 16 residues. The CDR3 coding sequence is TGTGCCAGCAGCGTCGGAATACAGGGATCTGGGGAAAAACTGTTTTTT. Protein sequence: CASSVGIQGSGEKLFF.

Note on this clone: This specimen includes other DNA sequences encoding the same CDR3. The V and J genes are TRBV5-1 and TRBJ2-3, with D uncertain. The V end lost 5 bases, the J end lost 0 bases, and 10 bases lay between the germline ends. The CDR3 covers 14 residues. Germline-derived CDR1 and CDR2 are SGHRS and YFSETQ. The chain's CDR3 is CASSWSRSTDTQYF. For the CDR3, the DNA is TGCGCCAGCAGTTGGTCCAGAAGCACAGATACGCAGTATTTT.

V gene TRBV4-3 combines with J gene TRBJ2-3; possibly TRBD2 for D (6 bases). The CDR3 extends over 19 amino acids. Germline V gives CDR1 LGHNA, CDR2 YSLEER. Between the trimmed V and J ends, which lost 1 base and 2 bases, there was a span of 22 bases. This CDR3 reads CASSQVGVWGVRDTDTQYF. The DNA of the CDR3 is TGCGCCAGCAGCCAAGTCGGAGTTTGGGGGGTAAGAGACACAGATACGCAGTATTTT.

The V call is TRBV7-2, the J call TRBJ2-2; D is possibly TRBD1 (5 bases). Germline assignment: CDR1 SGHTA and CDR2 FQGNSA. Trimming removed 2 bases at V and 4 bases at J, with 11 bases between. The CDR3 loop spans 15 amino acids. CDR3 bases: TGTGCCAGCAGCTTAAATGTGGGGCTCACCGGGGAGCTGTTTTTT. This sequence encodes CASSLNVGLTGELFF.

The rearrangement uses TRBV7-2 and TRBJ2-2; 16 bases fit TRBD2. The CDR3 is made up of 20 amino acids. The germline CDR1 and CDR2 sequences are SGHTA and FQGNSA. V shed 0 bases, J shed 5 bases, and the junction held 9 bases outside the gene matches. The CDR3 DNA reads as TGTGCCAGCAGCTTAGCCGGGACTAGCGGGGGGGCCCGTTGGACCGGGGAGCTGTTTTTT. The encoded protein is CASSLAGTSGGARWTGELFF.

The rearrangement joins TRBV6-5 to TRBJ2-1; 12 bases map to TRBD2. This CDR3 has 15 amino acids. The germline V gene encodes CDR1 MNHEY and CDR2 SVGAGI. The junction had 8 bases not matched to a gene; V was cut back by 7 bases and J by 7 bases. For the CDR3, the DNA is TGTGCCAGCAAGGTTCCTAGCGGGGGGGTGAATGAGCAGTTCTTC. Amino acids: CASKVPSGGVNEQFF.

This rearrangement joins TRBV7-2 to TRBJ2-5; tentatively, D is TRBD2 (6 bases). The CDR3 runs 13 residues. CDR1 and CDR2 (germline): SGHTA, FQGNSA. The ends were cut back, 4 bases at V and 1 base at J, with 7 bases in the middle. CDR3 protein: CASSSGSQETQYF. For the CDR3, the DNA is TGTGCCAGCAGCTCCGGGAGCCAAGAGACCCAGTACTTC.

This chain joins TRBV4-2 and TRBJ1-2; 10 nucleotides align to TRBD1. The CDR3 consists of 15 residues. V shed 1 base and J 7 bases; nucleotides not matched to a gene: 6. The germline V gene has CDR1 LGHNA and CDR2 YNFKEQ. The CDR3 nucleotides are TGTGCCAGCAGCCAAGGCACAGGGGACAGGGGTGGCTACACCTTC. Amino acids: CASSQGTGDRGGYTF.

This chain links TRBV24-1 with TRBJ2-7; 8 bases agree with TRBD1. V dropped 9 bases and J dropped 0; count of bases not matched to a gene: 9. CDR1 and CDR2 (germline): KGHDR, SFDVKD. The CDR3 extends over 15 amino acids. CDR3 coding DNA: TGTGCCACCCTGGGGGGACAGGACCGCTCCTACGAGCAGTACTTC. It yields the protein CATLGGQDRSYEQYF.

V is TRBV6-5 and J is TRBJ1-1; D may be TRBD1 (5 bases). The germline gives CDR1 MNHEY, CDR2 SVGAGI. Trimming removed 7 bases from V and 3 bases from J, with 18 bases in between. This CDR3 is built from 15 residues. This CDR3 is CASNQGVGFDTEAFF. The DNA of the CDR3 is TGTGCCAGCAACCAAGGGGTAGGGTTTGACACTGAAGCTTTCTTT.

Written as DNA, the CDR3 is TGTGCCAGTAGCCAGGGGCAGGTCTACACTGAAGCTTTCTTT. Residues: CASSQGQVYTEAFF. The genes are TRBV19 and TRBJ1-1; possibly TRBD1 for D (6 bases). The CDR3 totals 14 residues. Germline V gene lookup returns CDR1 LNHDA and CDR2 SQIVND (reference sequence). Trimming shortened V by 6 bases and J by 3 bases, and 14 bases separated the two germline ends.

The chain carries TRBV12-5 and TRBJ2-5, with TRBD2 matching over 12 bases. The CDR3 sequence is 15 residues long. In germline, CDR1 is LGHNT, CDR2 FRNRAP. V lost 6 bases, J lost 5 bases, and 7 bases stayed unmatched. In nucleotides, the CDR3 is TGTGCTAGTGGCTCTAGCGGGGGGGCTTGGGAGACCCAGTACTTC. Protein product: CASGSSGGAWETQYF.

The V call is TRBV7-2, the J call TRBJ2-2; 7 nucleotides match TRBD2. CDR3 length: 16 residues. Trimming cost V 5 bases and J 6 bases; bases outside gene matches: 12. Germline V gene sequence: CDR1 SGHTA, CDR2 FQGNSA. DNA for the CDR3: TGTGCCAGCAGCCGTTCCGGGACTAAAAAGTCCGGGGAGCTGTTTTTT. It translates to CASSRSGTKKSGELFF.

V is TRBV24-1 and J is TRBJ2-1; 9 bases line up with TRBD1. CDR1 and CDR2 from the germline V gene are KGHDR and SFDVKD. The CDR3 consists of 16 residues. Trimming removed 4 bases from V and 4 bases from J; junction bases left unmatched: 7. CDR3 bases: TGTGCCACCAGTGAAGGGGGGACAGGGAGGTACAATGAGCAGTTCTTC. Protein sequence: CATSEGGTGRYNEQFF.

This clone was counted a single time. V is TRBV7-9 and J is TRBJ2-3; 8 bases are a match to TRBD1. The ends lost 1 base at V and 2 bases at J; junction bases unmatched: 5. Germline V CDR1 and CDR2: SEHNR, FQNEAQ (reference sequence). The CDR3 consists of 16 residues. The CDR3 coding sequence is TGTGCCAGCAGCTTAGTGGGGGACAGGATCACAGATACGCAGTATTTT. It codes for CASSLVGDRITDTQYF.

The CDR3 loop is CAVGGYTF. The CDR3, as DNA: TGTGCCGTCGGTGGCTACACCTTC. The J gene is TRBJ1-2, the V gene TRBV7-9; D unresolved. Germline V lookup: CDR1 SEHNR, CDR2 FQNEAQ (reference sequence). This CDR3 is 8 amino acids long. Trimming removed 11 bases at V and 7 bases at J, with 5 bases between.

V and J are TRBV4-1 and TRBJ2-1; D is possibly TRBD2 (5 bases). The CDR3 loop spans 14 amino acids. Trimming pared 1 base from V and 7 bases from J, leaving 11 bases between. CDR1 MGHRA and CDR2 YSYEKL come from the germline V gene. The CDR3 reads CASSQGLAGNEQFF. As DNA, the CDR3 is TGCGCCAGCAGCCAAGGCCTAGCAGGTAATGAGCAGTTCTTC.

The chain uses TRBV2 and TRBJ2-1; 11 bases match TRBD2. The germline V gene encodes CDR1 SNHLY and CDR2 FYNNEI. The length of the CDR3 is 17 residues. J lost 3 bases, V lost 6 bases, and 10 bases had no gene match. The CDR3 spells CASRHDSGGVIYNEQFF. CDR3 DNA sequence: TGTGCCAGCAGACATGATAGCGGGGGGGTAATCTACAATGAGCAGTTCTTC.

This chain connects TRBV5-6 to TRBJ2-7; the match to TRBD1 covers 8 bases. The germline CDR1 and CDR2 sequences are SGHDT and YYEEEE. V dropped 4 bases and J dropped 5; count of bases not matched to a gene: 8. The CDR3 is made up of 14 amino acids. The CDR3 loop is CASSTGQGLNEQYF. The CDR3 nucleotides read TGTGCCAGCAGCACTGGACAGGGTCTCAACGAGCAGTACTTC.